These 7 T cell receptor beta chains were all obtained from the same sample, sequenced in a study of shared clonotypes between healthy human individuals. The protocol was immunoSEQ multiplex PCR, while the TCRdb copy is restricted to in-frame clones and leaves out a portion. The sample has about 2 million clones, roughly 94% seen once. Sample: naive CD4+ T cells sorted from blood. The subset: CD45RA+ positively selected. These receptors were taken from a man between 18 and 35 years old in good health.

Of note for this clone: The sample holds other DNA sequences that translate to the same CDR3. CDR3: CASSLNSYEQYF. CDR3 sequence (DNA): TGTGCCAGCAGCTTGAACTCCTACGAGCAGTACTTC. The chain links TRBV11-3 to TRBJ2-7; no clear D gene. Trimming took 3 bases from V and 0 from J, leaving 3 bases between them. This CDR3 comprises 12 residues. Germline loops: CDR1 SGHNT, CDR2 YENEEA.

The J gene is TRBJ1-1, the V gene TRBV30; tentative D call: TRBD1 (6 bases). Germline V CDR1 and CDR2: GTSNPN, SVGIG (reference sequence). The V and J ends lost 3 bases and 5 bases respectively, with 16 bases between them. The CDR3 is made up of 14 amino acids. DNA of the CDR3: TGTGCCTGGAGAATACAGGGTAAGACAACTGAAGCTTTCTTT. Translation gives CAWRIQGKTTEAFF. The entire variable domain, with the rest obtained from reference TRBV30 and TRBJ1-1, is as follows: SQTIHQWPATLVQPVGSPLSLECTVEGTSNPNLYWYRQAAGRGLQLLFYSVGIGQISSEVPQNLSASRPQDRQFILSSKKLLLSDSGFYLCAWRIQGKTTEAFFGQGTRLTVV.

The chain uses TRBV30 and TRBJ2-5; 9 nucleotides agree with TRBD1. J was trimmed by 5 bases and V by 2 bases; bases with no gene match: 6. This CDR3 is 14 amino acids long. Looked up from germline, CDR1 is GTSNPN and CDR2 is SVGIG (reference sequence). CDR3 nucleotide sequence: TGTGCCTGGAGTCGCACAGGGGGCACCGAGACCCAGTACTTC. Amino acid sequence: CAWSRTGGTETQYF. Full variable domain (outside the CDR3, taken from reference TRBV30 and TRBJ2-5): SQTIHQWPATLVQPVGSPLSLECTVEGTSNPNLYWYRQAAGRGLQLLFYSVGIGQISSEVPQNLSASRPQDRQFILSSKKLLLSDSGFYLCAWSRTGGTETQYFGPGTRLLVL.

This clone came up once. The chain carries TRBV7-2 and TRBJ2-7, with D possibly being TRBD1 (6 bases). Trimming took 5 bases from V and 6 from J, leaving 17 bases between them. CDR3 length: 14 residues. CDR1 is SGHTA, CDR2 FQGNSA, per germline. Here the CDR3 reads CASSQYQGLAEQYF. The CDR3 region has the DNA TGTGCCAGCAGCCAATACCAGGGGCTCGCCGAGCAGTACTTC. Full variable domain (rest looked up from reference TRBV7-2 and TRBJ2-7): GAGVSQSPSNKVTEKGKDVELRCDPISGHTALYWYRQSLGQGLEFLIYFQGNSAPDKSGLPSDRFSAERTGGSVSTLTIQRTQQEDSAVYLCASSQYQGLAEQYFGPGTRLTVT.

This clone was picked up one time. The rearrangement links TRBV5-4 to TRBJ2-3; 9 bases agree with TRBD1. Trimming took 3 bases from V and 2 from J; bases not matched to a gene: 4. Germline CDR1 reads SGHNT; CDR2 reads YYREEE (reference sequence). There are 15 residues in the CDR3. CDR3 loop: CASSWRQGVTDTQYF. CDR3 coding DNA: TGTGCCAGCAGCTGGCGACAGGGGGTCACAGATACGCAGTATTTT.

The genes are TRBV29-1 and TRBJ2-7, with D perhaps TRBD1 (5 bases). The CDR3 contains 14 residues. Trimming took 7 bases from V and 6 from J, leaving 22 bases between them. Germline V gene lookup returns CDR1 SQVTM and CDR2 ANQGSEA. CDR3 sequence (DNA): TGCAGCGCCCAACGGACACCTCTCATTGGCGAGCAGTACTTC. Amino acids: CSAQRTPLIGEQYF.

This sequence joins TRBV10-3 and TRBJ2-3; 7 bases fit TRBD1. This CDR3 spans 14 amino acids. The germline V gene has CDR1 ENHRY and CDR2 SYGVKD. The trim removed 8 bases at V and 6 bases at J, leaving 11 bases unmatched. DNA of the CDR3: TGTGCCATCGCCACCCGGGACAGAGGGGATACGCAGTATTTT. This sequence encodes CAIATRDRGDTQYF.